One sample yielded the 21 T cell receptor beta chains listed below, sequenced in a study of T cells after yellow fever vaccination. Each CDR3 protein is one row after TCRdb ran MiXCR on the 5' RACE reads. The table includes 610,000 or so distinct CDR3 sequences, 10% to 15% detected once. Sequenced material: PBMCs, taken on the day of the yellow fever booster vaccination. The receptors were sampled from a man between 25 and 39 years old who received the YFV17D yellow fever vaccine.

In its sample, this clonotype was seen a few times. V usage is TRBV11-2 and J usage is TRBJ1-1, with TRBD1 as a possible D gene (5 bases). CDR1 is SGHAT and CDR2 is FQNNGV in the germline V gene. Trimming took 5 bases from V and 7 from J, leaving 20 bases between them. The CDR3 has 15 residues. CDR3 sequence (DNA): TGTGCCAGCAGCCGCGTGGGCGGGGGATCGTTTGAAGCTTTCTTT. Amino acids: CASSRVGGGSFEAFF. The complete variable domain, with remaining parts taken from reference TRBV11-2 and TRBJ1-1, reads EAGVAQSPRYKIIEKRQSVAFWCNPISGHATLYWYQQILGQGPKLLIQFQNNGVVDDSQLPKDRFSAERLKGVDSTLKIQPAKLEDSAVYLCASSRVGGGSFEAFFGQGTRLTVV.

This clonotype appeared many times. The chain has TRBV27 and TRBJ1-1; a possible D gene is TRBD1 (5 bases). Per the germline V gene, CDR1 is MNHEY and CDR2 is SMNVEV (reference sequence). Trimming pared 3 bases from V and 3 bases from J, leaving 11 bases between. This CDR3 is 14 amino acids long. The CDR3: CASSLRKGYTEAFF. DNA of the CDR3: TGTGCCAGCAGTTTGAGAAAGGGGTACACTGAAGCTTTCTTT.

The sample holds a few counts of this clonotype. A junction boundary mismatches the germline segment, possibly from a read error. This chain joins TRBV7-8 and TRBJ1-3; D might be TRBD1 (6 bases). Per germline, CDR1 SGHVS and CDR2 FQNEAQ. This CDR3 has 17 amino acids. CDR3 sequence (DNA): TGTGCCAGCAGCTTAGCTACTACAGGGTTCTCTGGAAGCACCATATATTTT. As protein: CASSLATTGFSGSTIYF.

This clonotype turned up a few times. V gene TRBV6-2 or TRBV6-3 combines with J gene TRBJ2-1; D remains unclear. Germline V CDR1 and CDR2: MNHEY, SVGEGT. V was shortened by 4 bases and J by 8 bases, with 9 bases between the two germline ends. The CDR3 spans 12 residues. CDR3 DNA: TGTGCCAGCAGTTTCCCGCCCGATGAGCAGTTCTTC. Protein product: CASSFPPDEQFF.

Many counts were recorded for this clonotype. The junction shows a germline mismatch at one end, possibly a read error. This sequence joins TRBV12-3 or TRBV12-4 and TRBJ2-7, with 9 bases aligning to TRBD1. There are 14 residues in the CDR3. The CDR3 DNA reads as TGCGCCAGCAGCTTTCGGGACAGGGCCTACGAGCAGTACTTC. This encodes CASSFRDRAYEQYF.

The V gene is TRBV24-1, the J gene TRBJ2-2; D gene ambiguous. Germline V gives CDR1 KGHDR, CDR2 SFDVKD. V lost 3 bases and J 7 bases, leaving 2 bases between the germline ends. This CDR3 has 11 amino acids. The CDR3 region has the DNA TGTGCCACCAGTGATCGCGGGGAGCTGTTTTTT. It yields the protein CATSDRGELFF.

The sample holds a few counts of this clonotype. The chain joins TRBV28 to TRBJ2-7, with no clear D. Trimming pared 10 bases from V and 1 base from J, leaving 8 bases between. The germline V gene encodes CDR1 MDHEN and CDR2 SYDVKM. The CDR3 totals 11 residues. The CDR3 sequence: CAIAVSYEQYF. Here the CDR3 DNA reads TGTGCCATCGCTGTATCCTACGAGCAGTACTTC.

The table lists this clonotype with a few counts. The chain has TRBV7-9 and TRBJ2-3; D may be TRBD2 (6 bases). The V and J ends lost 5 bases and 2 bases respectively, with 14 bases between them. Germline V gives CDR1 SEHNR, CDR2 FQNEAQ (reference sequence). The CDR3 length is 15 residues. The CDR3 bases are TGTGCCAGCAGCGCGGGGATAGCGGTCACAGATACGCAGTATTTT. Its translation: CASSAGIAVTDTQYF.

The sample holds a few counts of this clonotype. The chain is built from TRBV15 and TRBJ2-2; possibly TRBD1 for D (5 bases). V was cut by 0 bases and J by 3 bases, with 5 bases left in between. This CDR3 is 14 amino acids long. CDR1 is LNHNV, CDR2 YYDKDF, per germline (reference sequence). CDR3 DNA sequence: TGTGCCACCAGCAGAGACAGGGACACCGGGGAGCTGTTTTTT. It yields the protein CATSRDRDTGELFF. Full variable domain (missing parts from reference TRBV15 and TRBJ2-2): DAMVIQNPRYQVTQFGKPVTLSCSQTLNHNVMYWYQQKSSQAPKLLFHYYDKDFNNEADTPDNFQSRRPNTSFCFLDIRSPGLGDTAMYLCATSRDRDTGELFFGEGSRLTVL.

This clonotype was recorded a few times. J is TRBJ2-3 and V is TRBV10-3; D is ambiguous. The CDR3 is 14 amino acids. Germline V gives CDR1 ENHRY, CDR2 SYGVKD. V was pared by 2 bases and J by 0 bases, with 6 bases between. The CDR3 bases are TGTGCCATCAGTGAGCAGGCTAGCACAGATACGCAGTATTTT. This sequence encodes CAISEQASTDTQYF.

This clonotype was detected a few times. The chain combines TRBV11-3 with TRBJ2-1; TRBD2 might be the D (6 bases). The CDR3 loop spans 21 amino acids. Germline CDR1 SGHNT, CDR2 YENEEA. V lost 4 bases and J 0 bases, leaving 28 bases between the germline ends. CDR3 residues: CASSSPSGQERASDSYNEQFF. In nucleotides, the CDR3 is TGTGCCAGCAGCTCTCCGTCAGGGCAGGAGCGGGCTAGTGACTCCTACAATGAGCAGTTCTTC.

This clonotype was counted at least ten times. This chain connects TRBV12-3 or TRBV12-4 to TRBJ2-7; D gene uncertain. Trimming left V 7 bases short and J 6 bases short, with 19 bases between. The CDR3 loop spans 14 amino acids. This CDR3 reads CASNKAASLREQYF. The CDR3 DNA sequence: TGTGCCAGCAACAAGGCGGCATCACTTCGCGAGCAGTACTTC.

This clonotype occurred once. This chain connects TRBV5-1 to TRBJ1-1, with a possible D match to TRBD1 (5 bases). V lost 1 base to trimming and J lost 4 bases, with 11 bases between them. There are 14 residues in the CDR3. CDR1 is SGHRS and CDR2 is YFSETQ in the germline V gene. The CDR3 sequence: CASSLNQGVTEAFF. The CDR3 DNA sequence: TGCGCCAGCAGCTTGAATCAGGGAGTCACTGAAGCTTTCTTT.

The rearrangement uses TRBV7-6 and TRBJ2-7; D is ambiguous. The CDR3 consists of 13 residues. The germline V gene has CDR1 SGHVS and CDR2 FNYEAQ. Trimming shortened V by 4 bases and J by 3 bases, and 10 bases separated the two germline ends. CDR3 nucleotides: TGTGCCAGCAGCTCTGGGATATTCTACGAGCAGTACTTC. It is translated as CASSSGIFYEQYF.

This clonotype was found a few times. V and J are TRBV7-8 and TRBJ2-3, with D unresolved. Trimming shortened V by 1 base and J by 5 bases, and 7 bases separated the two germline ends. This CDR3 region has 13 residues. Germline values: CDR1 SGHVS, CDR2 FQNEAQ. CDR3 amino acids: CASSLVPLDTQYF. The DNA for the CDR3 is TGTGCCAGCAGCTTAGTACCCTTAGATACGCAGTATTTT.

Here the CDR3 reads CASSRPGSGTGELFF. Written as DNA, the CDR3 is TGTGCCAGCAGCCGACCAGGGAGTGGAACCGGGGAGCTGTTTTTT. The chain uses TRBV6-2 or TRBV6-3 and TRBJ2-2, with D perhaps given as TRBD1 or TRBD2 (5 bases each). The V end lost 6 bases, the J end lost 5 bases, and 16 bases lay between the germline ends. CDR3 length: 15 residues. Germline values: CDR1 MNHEY, CDR2 SVGEGT.

There are a few counts of this clonotype. The V and J genes are TRBV7-2 and TRBJ1-6; TRBD1 aligns across 7 bases. CDR3 length: 14 residues. Germline CDR1 SGHTA, CDR2 FQGNSA. V dropped 5 bases and J dropped 8; count of bases not matched to a gene: 6. For the CDR3, the DNA is TGTGCCAGCAGCCCAGGACAGGACTATTCACCCCTCCACTTT. Translating it yields CASSPGQDYSPLHF.

This clonotype showed up just a few times. The chain uses TRBV11-2 and TRBJ2-1, with 9 positions matching TRBD2. The CDR3 runs to 19 residues. Losses at the gene ends were 5 bases for V and 1 base for J; bases not matched to a gene: 15. Germline V lookup: CDR1 SGHAT, CDR2 FQNNGV. The CDR3 here is CASSPTDSGSPRSYNEQFF. CDR3 DNA sequence: TGTGCCAGCAGCCCGACTGATAGCGGGAGCCCCCGATCCTACAATGAGCAGTTCTTC.

This clonotype has just a few counts. CDR3 DNA: TGTGCCATCAGCTCGGGACTAGCCATTTTAGCCTCACCTCCCCACGAGCAGTACTTC. Translating gives CAISSGLAILASPPHEQYF. This chain uses TRBV10-3 with TRBJ2-7; 9 bases are a match to TRBD2. Germline-derived CDR1 and CDR2 are ENHRY and SYGVKD. This CDR3 has 19 residues. J gave up 5 bases and V 6 bases, and 23 bases lay outside the gene matches.

The genes are TRBV20-1 and TRBJ2-2, with D maybe TRBD1 (5 bases). The CDR3 extends over 15 amino acids. CDR1 is DFQATT, CDR2 SNEGSKA, per germline (reference sequence). Trimming took 0 bases from V and 3 from J, leaving 11 bases between them. In DNA, the CDR3 is TGCAGTGCTAGAGACACCAGGGCGCACACCGGGGAGCTGTTTTTT. Protein product: CSARDTRAHTGELFF.

This clonotype was seen at least ten times. The chain recombines TRBV5-1 with TRBJ1-4; D is perhaps TRBD1 (5 bases). This CDR3 contains 13 residues. Germline values: CDR1 SGHRS, CDR2 YFSETQ. Deletions cut 6 bases from V and 8 bases from J, with 14 bases between. CDR3 amino acids: CASKSAGGEKLFF. CDR3 in DNA: TGCGCCAGCAAGTCCGCGGGGGGAGAAAAACTGTTTTTT. Complete variable domain (other parts from reference TRBV5-1 and TRBJ1-4): KAGVTQTPRYLIKTRGQQVTLSCSPISGHRSVSWYQQTPGQGLQFLFEYFSETQRNKGNFPGRFSGRQFSNSRSEMNVSTLELGDSALYLCASKSAGGEKLFFGSGTQLSVL.